Presented here are 32 T cell receptor beta chains from one specimen sequenced in a study of shared clonotypes between healthy human individuals. The repertoire was sequenced with immunoSEQ multiplex PCR; TCRdb's copy has only in-frame clones and lacks some. Among approximately 2.5 million clones listed, approximately 92% were seen once. Specimen: naive CD4+ T cells sorted from blood. Sample subset: CD45RA+ positively selected. The receptor set was obtained from a man aged 18 to 30 in good health.

The rearrangement links TRBV11-2 to TRBJ2-3; 7 bases fit TRBD2. Germline CDR1 reads SGHAT; CDR2 reads FQNNGV. V lost 3 bases and J lost 2; bases outside the gene matches: 8. The CDR3 covers 16 residues. CDR3 amino acids: CASSFGWGGSTDTQYF. The CDR3 DNA follows: TGTGCCAGCAGCTTTGGATGGGGGGGGTCCACAGATACGCAGTATTTT.

Regarding this clone: This CDR3 is also generated by other DNA sequences in the sample. The rearrangement joins TRBV10-1 to TRBJ2-3; D unclear. CDR3 length equals 13 residues. The V end lost 5 bases, the J end lost 1 base, and 7 bases lay between the germline ends. Germline V gene lookup returns CDR1 WNHNN and CDR2 SYGVQD (reference sequence). CDR3 DNA: TGCGCCAGCAGTAGTGGTGGCACAGATACGCAGTATTTT. It is translated as CASSSGGTDTQYF.

The chain recombines TRBV11-2 with TRBJ2-5; weak D call: TRBD2 (6 bases). With 3 bases removed from V and 0 bases from J, the gap between germline ends came to 8 bases. Germline V gene lookup returns CDR1 SGHAT and CDR2 FQNNGV. This CDR3 comprises 14 residues. CDR3 residues: CASSFRGYQETQYF. CDR3 nucleotides: TGTGCCAGCAGCTTCCGGGGGTACCAAGAGACCCAGTACTTC.

This chain connects TRBV10-3 to TRBJ1-4, with no clear D. CDR3 length: 12 amino acids. Per the germline V gene, CDR1 is ENHRY and CDR2 is SYGVKD. The V end lost 6 bases, the J end lost 8 bases, and 10 bases lay between the germline ends. In nucleotides, the CDR3 is TGTGCCATCAGGGGCCCTTCCGAAAAACTGTTTTTT. It encodes CAIRGPSEKLFF.

This rearrangement joins TRBV18 to TRBJ2-5; 8 bases are a match to TRBD1. V lost 3 bases, J lost 2 bases, and 5 bases stayed unmatched. Germline V gene sequence: CDR1 KGHSH, CDR2 LQKENI. There are 15 residues in the CDR3. DNA for the CDR3: TGTGCCAGCTCACCCCCCCGGACAGGGCAAGAGACCCAGTACTTC. Protein product: CASSPPRTGQETQYF.

V is TRBV21-1 and J is TRBJ1-2; TRBD1 was called by the table and not checked on the DNA. TRBV21-1 is deemed a pseudogene. The CDR3 has 17 amino acids. The chain's CDR3 is CASSNRGQGSGGVGYTF. CDR3 in DNA: TGTGCCAGCAGCAATAGGGGACAGGGTTCCGGTGGGGTGGGCTACACCTTC.

The DNA of the CDR3 is TGTGCCATCAGTGAGTCGAGGGAAGCGAACACCGGGGAGCTGTTTTTT. Its translation: CAISESREANTGELFF. This rearrangement joins TRBV10-3 to TRBJ2-2; D is possibly TRBD2 (5 bases). Per germline, CDR1 ENHRY and CDR2 SYGVKD. Trimming pared 0 bases from V and 0 bases from J, leaving 8 bases between. CDR3 length: 16 amino acids.

This chain joins TRBV19 and TRBJ1-6; tentatively, D is TRBD1 (6 bases). Trimming removed 6 bases from V and 2 bases from J, with 17 bases in between. The CDR3 runs 17 residues. Germline CDR1 reads LNHDA; CDR2 reads SQIVND (reference sequence). Here the CDR3 reads CASSPRRAGAYNSPLHF. The CDR3 coding sequence is TGTGCCAGTAGCCCTAGGAGAGCAGGGGCCTATAATTCACCCCTCCACTTT.

Remarks on this clone: The sample holds other DNA sequences that translate to the same CDR3. This chain links TRBV19 with TRBJ1-5; 10 nucleotides line up with TRBD1. Trimming removed 5 bases from V and 3 bases from J; junction bases left unmatched: 7. CDR3 length: 16 amino acids. Germline loops: CDR1 LNHDA, CDR2 SQIVND (reference sequence). The CDR3 DNA follows: TGTGCCAGTAGTGATCCGGGACAGGGGTCCAATCAGCCCCAGCATTTT. Translating it yields CASSDPGQGSNQPQHF. The full variable domain, its missing parts supplied by reference TRBV19 and TRBJ1-5, is DGGITQSPKYLFRKEGQNVTLSCEQNLNHDAMYWYRQDPGQGLRLIYYSQIVNDFQKGDIAEGYSVSREKKESFPLTVTSAQKNPTAFYLCASSDPGQGSNQPQHFGDGTRLSIL.

This chain joins TRBV5-6 and TRBJ2-1; either TRBD1 or TRBD2 may supply D (6 bases each). Trimming took 4 bases from V and 5 from J, leaving 19 bases between them. The CDR3 spans 16 residues. Germline CDR1 is SGHDT and CDR2 is YYEEEE. Here the CDR3 reads CASSKNRGGRHNEQFF. DNA for the CDR3: TGTGCCAGCAGCAAAAATAGAGGGGGGAGGCACAATGAGCAGTTCTTC.

This chain uses TRBV5-1 with TRBJ2-5; weak D call: TRBD2 (5 bases). The germline V and J ends were trimmed by 3 bases and 1 base, with 13 bases remaining between them. Germline loops: CDR1 SGHRS, CDR2 YFSETQ. This CDR3 contains 15 residues. The CDR3 DNA is TGCGCCAGCAGCTCGGGGTATACAATCCAAGAGACCCAGTACTTC. This encodes CASSSGYTIQETQYF.

This clone was seen just once. The chain links TRBV11-1 to TRBJ2-5, with TRBD2 identical over 10 bases. The trim removed 1 base at V and 5 bases at J, leaving 4 bases unmatched. The CDR3 runs to 15 residues. Germline values: CDR1 SGHAT, CDR2 FQDESV (reference sequence). DNA of the CDR3: TGTGCCAGCAGCTTAGAGCGGGGGGGCCGGGAGACCCAGTACTTC. This gives the protein CASSLERGGRETQYF.

The chain combines TRBV4-3 with TRBJ2-3, with TRBD2 matching over 10 bases. Germline V gene sequence: CDR1 LGHNA, CDR2 YSLEER. The CDR3 runs 17 residues. With 2 bases clipped from V and 1 base from J, the junction kept 6 bases outside the gene matches. The CDR3: CASSQLAGEPGTDTQYF. The CDR3 bases are TGCGCCAGCAGCCAACTAGCGGGAGAACCGGGCACAGATACGCAGTATTTT.

In its sample, this clone was seen once. Other DNA variants within this sample encode the same CDR3. V gene TRBV10-3 combines with J gene TRBJ2-7; D call uncertain. Trimming removed 0 bases at V and 4 bases at J, with 4 bases between. This CDR3 has 12 amino acids. Germline V gene data show CDR1 as ENHRY and CDR2 as SYGVKD. The CDR3 coding sequence is TGTGCCATCAGTGAGTCGACTTACGAGCAGTACTTC. This encodes CAISESTYEQYF.

This clone was observed once. This chain uses TRBV30 with TRBJ1-1, with D perhaps matching TRBD1 (6 bases). The CDR3 consists of 14 residues. In germline, CDR1 is GTSNPN, CDR2 SVGIG (reference sequence). Trimming shortened V by 2 bases and J by 11 bases, and 21 bases separated the two germline ends. Here the CDR3 reads CAWSKQGFKRFAFF. In DNA form, the CDR3 reads TGTGCCTGGAGTAAACAGGGTTTCAAACGGTTCGCTTTCTTT.

V and J are TRBV2 and TRBJ2-6, with TRBD2 as a possible D gene (6 bases). The CDR3 runs 15 residues. The V end was cut by 6 bases, the J end by 0 bases, with 9 bases between. Germline CDR1 and CDR2: SNHLY and FYNNEI. Here the CDR3 DNA reads TGTGCCAGCAGCCGGGGGACCTCTGGGGCCAACGTCCTGACTTTC. It yields the protein CASSRGTSGANVLTF.

The rearrangement uses TRBV5-1 and TRBJ2-7; 7 nucleotides match TRBD1. V shed 0 bases and J 3 bases; nucleotides not matched to a gene: 6. Per the germline V gene, CDR1 is SGHRS and CDR2 is YFSETQ. This CDR3 contains 15 residues. CDR3 sequence reads: CASSLEGQKFYEQYF. The CDR3 DNA reads as TGCGCCAGCAGCTTGGAGGGACAGAAATTCTACGAGCAGTACTTC.

J is TRBJ2-7 and V is TRBV20-1, with D unclear. V was clipped by 4 bases and J by 10 bases, with 11 bases between them. CDR3 size: 10 residues. Germline V gives CDR1 DFQATT, CDR2 SNEGSKA (reference sequence). The CDR3 loop is CSATTTPQYF. Here the CDR3 DNA reads TGCAGTGCTACCACGACTCCTCAGTACTTC.

J is TRBJ1-4 and V is TRBV6-5, with D possibly being TRBD1 (6 bases). The ends were cut back, 6 bases at V and 1 base at J, with 9 bases in the middle. In germline, CDR1 is MNHEY, CDR2 SVGAGI. This CDR3 has 14 residues. The DNA for the CDR3 is TGTGCCAGCAGGCGGGACATAACTAATGAAAAACTGTTTTTT. Protein sequence: CASRRDITNEKLFF.

V is TRBV4-3 and J is TRBJ2-5; the match to TRBD1 covers 8 bases. In germline, CDR1 is LGHNA, CDR2 YSLEER. V gave up 1 base and J gave up 11 bases; unmatched junction bases: 9. The CDR3 contains 14 residues. CDR3 nucleotides: TGCGCCAGCAGCCAAGTGGACAGGGACGGGGAGCAGTACTTC. This encodes CASSQVDRDGEQYF.

The CDR3 DNA follows: TGTGCCAGCAGCTTCGGTCGGGAGTTTCGCGAGCAGTACTTC. It is translated as CASSFGREFREQYF. V is TRBV7-2 and J is TRBJ2-7, with D possibly being TRBD2 (6 bases). The V gene lost 3 bases and the J gene lost 6 bases, with 15 bases spanning the gap. Germline V lookup: CDR1 SGHTA, CDR2 FQGNSA. This CDR3 is built from 14 residues.

The chain combines TRBV7-2 with TRBJ2-1, with 8 bases matching TRBD2. The CDR3 is made up of 17 amino acids. V lost 0 bases, J lost 3 bases, and 7 bases stayed unmatched. The germline gives CDR1 SGHTA, CDR2 FQGNSA. The CDR3 loop is CASSLAAPGLVYNEQFF. The DNA of the CDR3 is TGTGCCAGCAGCTTAGCCGCGCCGGGACTAGTCTACAATGAGCAGTTCTTC.

The sample holds one count of this clone. The chain has TRBV10-2 and TRBJ2-7; unclear D gene. V lost 7 bases and J lost 1, with 5 bases in between. CDR1 and CDR2 (germline): WSHSY, SAAADI. The CDR3 is 11 residues long. The CDR3 spells CASKESYEQYF. The CDR3 DNA follows: TGCGCCAGCAAAGAGTCCTACGAGCAGTACTTC.

In DNA, the CDR3 is TGTGCCAGTAGCGACAGGGGGTATAATTCACCCCTCCACTTT. It specifies CASSDRGYNSPLHF. The V gene is TRBV19, the J gene TRBJ1-6; TRBD1 matches at 9 bases. V shed 6 bases, J shed 4 bases, and the junction held 1 base outside the gene matches. The CDR3 is made up of 14 amino acids. The germline V gene has CDR1 LNHDA and CDR2 SQIVND (reference sequence).

The chain joins TRBV2 to TRBJ2-3; D unclear. From germline, CDR1 is SNHLY and CDR2 FYNNEI. CDR3 size: 13 residues. V was cut by 5 bases and J by 3 bases, with 9 bases left in between. CDR3 DNA: TGTGCCAGCAGTTTCGACGGGACAGATACGCAGTATTTT. Translating it yields CASSFDGTDTQYF.

The chain employs TRBV19 and TRBJ1-1; D perhaps matches TRBD1 (6 bases). The V end lost 9 bases, the J end lost 1 base, and 15 bases lay between the germline ends. From germline, CDR1 is LNHDA and CDR2 SQIVND (reference sequence). CDR3 length: 14 residues. The CDR3 sequence: CASHPGQPNTEAFF. CDR3 bases: TGTGCCAGCCATCCCGGACAGCCGAACACTGAAGCTTTCTTT.

This clone occurred once. The V gene is TRBV23-1, the J gene TRBJ2-6, with D possibly being TRBD1 or TRBD2 (5 bases each). TRBV23-1 is reported as an ORF; its role is uncertain. The germline V and J ends were trimmed by 0 bases and 0 bases, with 15 bases remaining between them. The CDR3 extends over 19 amino acids. This CDR3 reads CASSQSWGQEDSGANVLTF. The CDR3 region has the DNA TGCGCCAGCAGTCAATCTTGGGGCCAGGAGGACTCTGGGGCCAACGTCCTGACTTTC.

Comment on this clone: The identical CDR3 is also encoded by other nucleotide sequences in the sample. The chain recombines TRBV7-2 with TRBJ2-5; no clear D gene. The length of the CDR3 is 12 residues. V lost 0 bases, J lost 4 bases, and 3 bases lay in between. Germline V CDR1 and CDR2: SGHTA, FQGNSA. The DNA for the CDR3 is TGTGCCAGCAGCTTAGCTTTAGAGACCCAGTACTTC. Translated, it gives CASSLALETQYF.

With regard to this clone: Other nucleotide sequences in the sample specify the same CDR3. This chain uses TRBV27 with TRBJ2-7; D might be TRBD2 (6 bases). This CDR3 region has 13 residues. CDR1 is MNHEY, CDR2 SMNVEV, per germline (reference sequence). Trimming removed 6 bases at V and 0 bases at J, with 9 bases between. CDR3 loop: CASSRGNSYEQYF. The CDR3 coding sequence is TGTGCCAGCAGCCGGGGGAACTCCTACGAGCAGTACTTC.

The chain carries TRBV12-5 and TRBJ2-1, with a possible D match to TRBD2 (8 bases). From germline, CDR1 is LGHNT and CDR2 FRNRAP. The CDR3 consists of 17 residues. V was cut by 0 bases and J by 7 bases, with 19 bases left in between. CDR3 protein: CASGLVYGLAGGNEQFF. The DNA for the CDR3 is TGTGCTAGTGGTTTGGTTTACGGACTAGCAGGGGGTAATGAGCAGTTCTTC.

J is TRBJ1-4 and V is TRBV19, with a weak D call TRBD1 (5 bases). This CDR3 comprises 16 residues. Germline CDR1 and CDR2: LNHDA and SQIVND (reference sequence). Trimming took off 6 bases at V and 8 bases at J, with 22 bases between the two ends. DNA for the CDR3: TGTGCCAGTAGCACAACGGGTGGGGGACCGGGGGAAAAACTGTTTTTT. Translating it yields CASSTTGGGPGEKLFF.

The chain uses TRBV6-5 and TRBJ1-1; maybe TRBD1 (6 bases). The ends were cut back, 6 bases at V and 3 bases at J, with 17 bases in the middle. The CDR3 has 15 amino acids. The germline gives CDR1 MNHEY, CDR2 SVGAGI. CDR3 DNA: TGTGCCAGCAGCATAACCACAGGGCACTACACTGAAGCTTTCTTT. This sequence encodes CASSITTGHYTEAFF.